The sequence of this T cell receptor (beta chain) was determined in a study of prognosis after radiotherapy for stage I lung cancer. This clonotype was detected ten times or more. Genomic DNA was subjected to two-round multiplex PCR for amplification of TCR beta CDR3. Every TRBV and TRBJ gene had its own specific primer in first-round PCR. MiXCR was run by TCRdb on the multiplex PCR reads, yielding one entry per CDR3 protein. Of some 24,000 distinct CDR3 sequences in the sample, under 40% were seen once. The CDR3 extends over 16 amino acids. V was cut by 5 bases and J by 4 bases, with 20 bases left in between. Looked up from germline, CDR1 is MNHNS and CDR2 is SASEGT.

The sequence derives from a donor aged 50 or older with non-small cell lung cancer. Sequenced material: PBMCs, taken before or after stereotactic body radiation therapy (not recorded which). The genes are TRBV6-1 and TRBJ1-2, with D hard to call. CDR3 protein: CASSSPRLTGGYGYTF. CDR3 sequence (DNA): TGTGCCAGCAGTTCTCCCCGCCTGACGGGAGGCTATGGCTACACCTTC.